The 8 T cell receptor beta chains reported below all come from one sample, sequenced in a study of blood T cell repertoires in COVID-19 (TCRdb year 2020). The library was prepared using the immunoSEQ multiplex PCR assay. TCRdb took this table from immuneACCESS and kept in-frame rearrangements with V and J called. Such tables lack part of the clones; where checked against another copy, unresolved V genes explain under half of the gap, and the rest is unexplained. Across this sample there are 200,000 to 300,000 clones, with roughly 77% seen only once. Over 3% of the sample belongs to the ten largest clones. The specimen was peripheral blood. These receptor sequences come from a woman aged 80 or older with acute or convalescent COVID-19.

The gene calls are TRBV16 and TRBJ2-7; D might be TRBD1 (6 bases). This CDR3 spans 13 amino acids. V was cut by 4 bases and J by 6 bases, with 13 bases left in between. Germline V gene lookup returns CDR1 KGHSY and CDR2 FQNENV. The CDR3, as DNA: TGTGCCAGCAGCCCCCCCACAGGGTTCGAGCAGTACTTC. Protein: CASSPPTGFEQYF.

The V gene is TRBV27, the J gene TRBJ1-1, with TRBD1 identical over 10 bases. Germline CDR1 reads MNHEY; CDR2 reads SMNVEV (reference sequence). The CDR3 extends over 17 amino acids. J was trimmed by 0 bases and V by 2 bases; bases with no gene match: 6. CDR3 residues: CASSLRMTGGLNTEAFF. The CDR3 DNA reads TGTGCCAGCAGTTTAAGGATGACAGGGGGCTTGAACACTGAAGCTTTCTTT.

This clone came up once. The chain combines TRBV6-5 with TRBJ1-6; D is perhaps TRBD1 (5 bases). The germline V gene has CDR1 MNHEY and CDR2 SVGAGI. The CDR3 loop spans 14 amino acids. V was shortened by 2 bases and J by 10 bases, with 12 bases between the two germline ends. In DNA form, the CDR3 reads TGTGCCAGCAGTTACGCGCAGGGTCGATCACCCCTCCACTTT. This sequence encodes CASSYAQGRSPLHF.

The rearrangement joins TRBV7-9 to TRBJ1-4, with 7 bases that match TRBD1. With 5 bases clipped from V and 7 bases from J, the junction kept 10 bases outside the gene matches. The CDR3 covers 15 residues. Germline values: CDR1 SEHNR, CDR2 FQNEAQ (reference sequence). CDR3 sequence: CASSDRQGFAEKLFF. CDR3 coding DNA: TGTGCCAGCAGCGACAGACAGGGATTTGCTGAAAAACTGTTTTTT.

V is TRBV18 and J is TRBJ1-1; TRBD1 agrees at 12 bases. The germline V gene encodes CDR1 KGHSH and CDR2 LQKENI. V was clipped by 8 bases and J by 4 bases; unmatched bases: 5. This CDR3 is built from 14 residues. CDR3 nucleotides: TGTGCCAGCCGGGACAGGGGGCAAGGCACTGAAGCTTTCTTT. This translates into CASRDRGQGTEAFF.

The chain has TRBV19 and TRBJ1-6; 7 positions agree with TRBD1. The CDR3 runs 16 residues. Germline V CDR1 and CDR2: LNHDA, SQIVND (reference sequence). V trimming: 4 bases; J trimming: 3 bases; junction bases outside the gene matches: 6. The CDR3 nucleotides are TGTGCCAGTAGTAGACGCGGGACAGTCTATAATTCACCCCTCCACTTT. This gives the protein CASSRRGTVYNSPLHF.

The rearrangement links TRBV30 to TRBJ2-5; the D gene is possibly TRBD1 (5 bases). CDR3 length: 14 residues. The ends were cut back, 5 bases at V and 0 bases at J, with 13 bases in the middle. Germline CDR1 reads GTSNPN; CDR2 reads SVGIG (reference sequence). CDR3 in amino acids: CAWAQGSHQETQYF. Written as DNA, the CDR3 is TGTGCCTGGGCCCAGGGCTCCCACCAAGAGACCCAGTACTTC.

The chain employs TRBV19 and TRBJ1-1; TRBD1 agrees at 9 bases. V shed 5 bases, J shed 4 bases, and the junction held 8 bases outside the gene matches. There are 15 residues in the CDR3. The germline gives CDR1 LNHDA, CDR2 SQIVND (reference sequence). For the CDR3, the DNA is TGTGCCAGTAGTCTCATAGACAGGGGGGGCACTGAAGCTTTCTTT. Translating it yields CASSLIDRGGTEAFF.